The entry below describes one TCR beta chain. Its binding antigen is unknown. One base away there is no much larger clone; base qualities are not given. Libraries were built with the immunoSEQ multiplex PCR assay. For most patients, genomic DNA was isolated with the Qiagen DNeasy Blood and Tissue Kit and shipped frozen to Adaptive Biotechnologies for TCR sequencing. For most patients, genomic DNA was subjected to high-throughput TCR-beta CDR3 sequencing by Adaptive Biotechnologies. Regarding the original processing steps: Adaptive's ImmunoSEQ software supplied the TCR sequencing data for approximately 18 patients, while MiXCR and VDJtools were used to process a few other patients. CD4 versus CD8 sorting errors were corrected by removing sequences found in both subsets at a frequency ratio below 5:1. CDR3 nucleotide sequences shared between donor and recipient were removed because their origin could not be assigned. To be classed as alloreactive, a clone needed at least 2-fold expansion over unstimulated cells and a minimum CFSE-low frequency of 0.002% (template counts) or 0.001% (read counts). A clone was considered mappable if detected in the sequenced pre-transplant spleen, lymph node, or MLR CFSE-low populations of the donor or recipient. Cumulative frequency of alloreactive clones was calculated as a percentage of all sequences weighted by copy number. Held by TCRdb, this immuneACCESS table contains in-frame sequences only and omits some clones. Under half of the omission traces to an unresolved V gene where checked; the cause of the rest is unknown. V and J calls and clone size follow that table, whereas D and trimming were derived from the DNA. The sample table holds some 130,000 clones, of which just under 95% were seen once. Clones ranked in the top ten supply over 0.1% of the sample.

V drops 1 base and J drops 5 bases, leaving 15 bases in between. CDR1 is given as GTSNPN and CDR2 as SVGIG, both from the germline V gene (reference sequence). Reading from cysteine to phenylalanine, the CDR3 counts 15 amino acids. The CDR3 DNA has 45 bases and is translated from base 1. The time point label, read with the paper, signifies: cells obtained before transplantation from donor or recipient. CD3+CD4+ and CD3+CD8+ populations were FACS-sorted from unstimulated pre-transplant donor and recipient cells taken from spleen or lymph nodes. The data originate from a study of graft-versus-host responses after intestinal transplantation (dated by TCRdb to about 2021). With respect to the entire study: The transplants that recipients received were multivisceral, liver-intestinal, or isolated intestinal. After intestinal transplantation, graft-versus-host and host-versus-graft alloreactive T cell clones in the graft, circulation and bone marrow were tracked using bulk TCR-beta CDR3 sequencing. A peak of at least 4% donor T cells among recipient peripheral blood mononuclear cells was the definition used for donor T cell macrochimerism. Every recipient was given anti-thymocyte globulin induction, followed by around three years of maintenance tacrolimus and steroids. The cohort enrolled 24 intestinal transplant recipients, one of whom was a retransplant, and a few patients without pretransplant specimens were excluded. Rather than going through the commercial service, samples from a few later patients were sequenced in-house on an Illumina MiSeq and processed with MiXCR. To identify alloreactive clones, pre-transplant mixed lymphocyte reaction products were sequenced and then compared with unstimulated pre-transplant donor and recipient T cells.

The paper's findings and limits, for the study overall: Peak levels of circulating GvH clones were associated with declines in HvG clones early after transplant. The conclusions were limited by the relatively low number and heterogeneity of the intestinal transplant patients. Patients with donor T cell macrochimerism had high GvH to HvG T cell clonal ratios in their allografts. GvH clones were detected in recipient bone marrow, and some appeared earlier in ileal mucosa or blood, consistent with an intestinal mucosal origin.

This clonotype was sampled from a human donor who received an intestinal transplant. This receptor chain uses TRBV30 and TRBJ2-1; a tentative D call is TRBD2 (6 bases match). Sequencing used unstimulated CD4+ T cells sorted from spleen or lymph node cells, obtained before intestinal transplant. The DNA reads as follows: TGTGCCTGGAGTGCCACGATCGCGGGGCACAATGAGCAGTTCTTC. The translation is CAWSATIAGHNEQFF.